This is a list of T cell receptor beta chains from one sample in a study of PD-1 blockade in classical Hodgkin lymphoma. Here immunoSEQ multiplex PCR was the method, and the copy in TCRdb shows in-frame clones only, minus some. The table records tens of thousands of clones, about 89% of them present only once. The sample was peripheral blood mononuclear cells (PBMCs), taken at baseline. All receptors derive from a human donor with classical Hodgkin lymphoma. The CDR3 runs from the conserved cysteine through the conserved F or W. The order of the fields is D gene, V gene, clone size, J gene, CDR3 protein, CDR3 DNA. The D gene is left open where the match is weak. The size of a clone is reported for some rows only, either as once, few or many, or as a class for expanded clones.

d_call: NA; v_call: TRBV12-2; clone_size: NA; j_call: TRBJ1-4; cdr3_aa: CASRSLPRTGGKLFF; cdr3_nt: TGTGCAAGTCGCTCCCTACCCCGGACAGGGGGAAAACTGTTTTTT
d_call: TRBD1; v_call: TRBV28; clone_size: NA; j_call: TRBJ2-2; cdr3_aa: CASSLFGTGNTGELFF; cdr3_nt: TGTGCCAGCAGTTTATTTGGGACAGGGAACACCGGGGAGCTGTTTTTT
d_call: NA; v_call: TRBV6-5; clone_size: NA; j_call: TRBJ2-3; cdr3_aa: CASSYEGGIFTDTQYF; cdr3_nt: TGTGCCAGCAGTTACGAGGGGGGAATTTTCACAGATACGCAGTATTTT
d_call: NA; v_call: TRBV28; clone_size: NA; j_call: TRBJ1-4; cdr3_aa: CASSPQLFDEKLFF; cdr3_nt: TGTGCCAGCAGTCCACAGCTTTTTGATGAAAAACTGTTTTTT
d_call: NA; v_call: TRBV28; clone_size: NA; j_call: TRBJ2-1; cdr3_aa: CASSLLRADNEQFF; cdr3_nt: TGTGCCAGCAGTTTACTCAGGGCGGACAATGAGCAGTTCTTC
d_call: TRBD1; v_call: TRBV18; clone_size: NA; j_call: TRBJ1-2; cdr3_aa: CASSPQTGDNYGYTF; cdr3_nt: TGTGCCAGCTCACCCCAAACAGGGGATAACTATGGCTACACCTTC
d_call: NA; v_call: TRBV4-1; clone_size: NA; j_call: TRBJ2-7; cdr3_aa: CASSPGPGPYEQYF; cdr3_nt: TGCGCCAGCAGCCCCGGACCAGGGCCCTACGAGCAGTACTTC
d_call: TRBD1; v_call: TRBV5-4; clone_size: NA; j_call: TRBJ1-1; cdr3_aa: CASSLDRGRLTEAFF; cdr3_nt: TGTGCCAGCAGCTTGGACAGGGGGCGCCTCACTGAAGCTTTCTTT
d_call: NA; v_call: TRBV27; clone_size: NA; j_call: TRBJ2-2; cdr3_aa: CASRGYIWAGELFF; cdr3_nt: TGTGCCAGCCGGGGGTATATATGGGCCGGGGAGCTGTTTTTT
d_call: NA; v_call: TRBV7-9; clone_size: NA; j_call: TRBJ1-5; cdr3_aa: CASSLGSGAQHF; cdr3_nt: TGTGCCAGCAGCTTGGGGTCGGGGGCCCAGCATTTT
d_call: NA; v_call: TRBV29-1; clone_size: few; j_call: TRBJ1-2; cdr3_aa: CSVHREANYGYTF; cdr3_nt: TGCAGCGTGCACAGGGAGGCTAACTATGGCTACACCTTC
d_call: TRBD1; v_call: TRBV7-9; clone_size: NA; j_call: TRBJ2-7; cdr3_aa: CASSAGTGASYEQYF; cdr3_nt: TGTGCCAGCAGCGCCGGGACAGGGGCCTCCTACGAGCAGTACTTC
d_call: NA; v_call: TRBV15; clone_size: NA; j_call: TRBJ2-3; cdr3_aa: CATSNISWADTQYF; cdr3_nt: TGTGCCACCAGCAACATCTCATGGGCAGATACGCAGTATTTT
d_call: NA; v_call: TRBV10-1; clone_size: NA; j_call: TRBJ1-3; cdr3_aa: CASSEVGRGTGNTIYF; cdr3_nt: TGCGCCAGCAGTGAGGTGGGAAGGGGAACTGGAAACACCATATATTTT
d_call: NA; v_call: TRBV11-3; clone_size: NA; j_call: TRBJ2-5; cdr3_aa: CASSLRHAEAQYF; cdr3_nt: TGTGCCAGCAGCTTAAGGCACGCCGAGGCCCAGTACTTC
d_call: TRBD1; v_call: TRBV19; clone_size: NA; j_call: TRBJ1-1; cdr3_aa: CASSTGQGLNTEAFF; cdr3_nt: TGTGCCAGTAGTACCGGACAGGGGCTGAACACTGAAGCTTTCTTT
d_call: TRBD2; v_call: TRBV5-1; clone_size: NA; j_call: TRBJ2-7; cdr3_aa: CASSLGLAEFYEQYF; cdr3_nt: TGCGCCAGCAGCTTGGGGCTAGCGGAATTCTACGAGCAGTACTTC
d_call: TRBD2; v_call: TRBV7-6; clone_size: NA; j_call: TRBJ2-7; cdr3_aa: CASSLERESNEQYF; cdr3_nt: TGTGCCAGCAGCTTGGAGCGGGAGTCGAACGAGCAGTACTTC
d_call: NA; v_call: TRBV9; clone_size: NA; j_call: TRBJ1-4; cdr3_aa: CASSGPGTTNEKLFF; cdr3_nt: TGTGCCAGCAGCGGTCCCGGGACAACTAATGAAAAACTGTTTTTT
d_call: NA; v_call: TRBV2; clone_size: NA; j_call: TRBJ2-7; cdr3_aa: CASSGLRGYEQYF; cdr3_nt: TGTGCCAGCAGTGGTCTGAGGGGCTACGAGCAGTACTTC
d_call: TRBD2; v_call: TRBV5-3; clone_size: NA; j_call: TRBJ2-4; cdr3_aa: CARSLSVILAGEGNIQYF; cdr3_nt: TGTGCCAGAAGCTTATCCGTGATATTAGCGGGAGAGGGAAACATTCAGTACTTC
d_call: TRBD1; v_call: TRBV29-1; clone_size: NA; j_call: TRBJ2-4; cdr3_aa: CSAGTGLAKNIQYF; cdr3_nt: TGCAGCGCCGGGACAGGATTAGCCAAAAACATTCAGTACTTC
d_call: NA; v_call: TRBV28; clone_size: NA; j_call: TRBJ2-7; cdr3_aa: CASTQRGTYEQYF; cdr3_nt: TGTGCCAGCACCCAGAGGGGGACCTACGAGCAGTACTTC
d_call: NA; v_call: TRBV19; clone_size: NA; j_call: TRBJ1-1; cdr3_aa: CASSGRVNTEAFF; cdr3_nt: TGTGCCAGTAGTGGACGGGTGAACACTGAAGCTTTCTTT
d_call: TRBD1; v_call: TRBV6-6; clone_size: once; j_call: TRBJ1-1; cdr3_aa: CASSTGTGNTEAFF; cdr3_nt: TGTGCCAGCAGTACCGGGACAGGGAACACTGAAGCTTTCTTT
d_call: NA; v_call: TRBV18; clone_size: NA; j_call: TRBJ1-2; cdr3_aa: CASSPNEGRGGYTF; cdr3_nt: TGTGCCAGCTCTCCGAACGAGGGGAGGGGTGGCTACACCTTC
d_call: TRBD2; v_call: TRBV7-9; clone_size: NA; j_call: TRBJ2-7; cdr3_aa: CASSLRTSGSPEQYF; cdr3_nt: TGTGCCAGCAGCCTAAGGACTAGCGGGAGTCCCGAGCAGTACTTC
d_call: TRBD2; v_call: TRBV5-6; clone_size: NA; j_call: TRBJ2-1; cdr3_aa: CASSLPSGKDPYNEQFF; cdr3_nt: TGTGCCAGCAGCTTGCCTAGCGGGAAAGACCCCTACAATGAGCAGTTCTTC